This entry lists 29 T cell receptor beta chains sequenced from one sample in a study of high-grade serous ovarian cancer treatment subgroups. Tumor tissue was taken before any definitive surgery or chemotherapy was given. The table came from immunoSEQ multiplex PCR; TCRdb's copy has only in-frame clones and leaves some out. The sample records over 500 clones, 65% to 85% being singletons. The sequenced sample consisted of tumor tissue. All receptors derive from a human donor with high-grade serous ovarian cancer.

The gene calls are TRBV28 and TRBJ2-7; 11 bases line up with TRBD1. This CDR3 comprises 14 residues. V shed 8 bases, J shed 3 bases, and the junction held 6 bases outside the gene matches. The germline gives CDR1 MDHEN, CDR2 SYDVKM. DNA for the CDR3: TGTGCCAGCGGTCCGGGACAGGGGGACTACGAGCAGTACTTC. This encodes CASGPGQGDYEQYF.

The CDR3 spells CASSPGPGTGAGANVLTF. The CDR3 DNA sequence: TGTGCCAGCAGCCCAGGTCCCGGGACAGGGGCCGGGGCCAACGTCCTGACTTTC. The V and J genes are TRBV5-6 and TRBJ2-6; 10 positions agree with TRBD1. This CDR3 comprises 18 residues. The V gene end was trimmed by 4 bases and the J gene end by 4 bases; junction bases not matched to a gene: 11. Germline assignment: CDR1 SGHDT and CDR2 YYEEEE.

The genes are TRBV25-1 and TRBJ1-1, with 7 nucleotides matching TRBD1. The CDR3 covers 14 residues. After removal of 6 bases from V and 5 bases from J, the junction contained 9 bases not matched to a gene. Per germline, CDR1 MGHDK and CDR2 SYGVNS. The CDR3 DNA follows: TGTGCCAGCAGGGGAACAGGGGAAAGTACTGAAGCTTTCTTT. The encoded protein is CASRGTGESTEAFF.

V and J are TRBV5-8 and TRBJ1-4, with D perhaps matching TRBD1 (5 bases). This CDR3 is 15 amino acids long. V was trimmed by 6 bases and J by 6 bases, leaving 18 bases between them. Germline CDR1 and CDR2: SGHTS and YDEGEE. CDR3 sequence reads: CASTYPGQVYEKLFF. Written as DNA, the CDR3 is TGTGCCAGCACCTATCCGGGGCAGGTGTATGAAAAACTGTTTTTT.

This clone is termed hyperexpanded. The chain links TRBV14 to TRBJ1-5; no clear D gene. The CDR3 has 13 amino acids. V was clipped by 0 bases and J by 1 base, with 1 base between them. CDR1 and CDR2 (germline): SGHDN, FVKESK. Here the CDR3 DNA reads TGTGCCAGCAGCCAAGACAGCAATCAGCCCCAGCATTTT. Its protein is CASSQDSNQPQHF.

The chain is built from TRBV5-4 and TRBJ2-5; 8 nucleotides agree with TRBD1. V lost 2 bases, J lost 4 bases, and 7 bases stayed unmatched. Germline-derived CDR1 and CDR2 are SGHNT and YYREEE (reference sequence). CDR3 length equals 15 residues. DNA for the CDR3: TGTGCCAGCAGCTTACAGGGGGTGGTATTAGAGACCCAGTACTTC. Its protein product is CASSLQGVVLETQYF.

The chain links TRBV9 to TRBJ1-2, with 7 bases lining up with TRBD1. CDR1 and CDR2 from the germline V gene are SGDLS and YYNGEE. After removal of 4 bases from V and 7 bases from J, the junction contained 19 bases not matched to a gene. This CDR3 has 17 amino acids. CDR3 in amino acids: CASSPRARDGRGFGYTF. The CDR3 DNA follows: TGTGCCAGCAGCCCCCGTGCCCGGGATGGCAGGGGGTTTGGCTACACCTTC.

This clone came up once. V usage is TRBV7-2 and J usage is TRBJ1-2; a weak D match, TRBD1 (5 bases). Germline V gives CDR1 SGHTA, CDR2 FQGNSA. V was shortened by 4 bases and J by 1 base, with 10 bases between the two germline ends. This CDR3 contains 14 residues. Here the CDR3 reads CASSYRQLNYGYTF. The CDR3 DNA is TGTGCCAGCAGCTACCGACAGCTTAACTATGGCTACACCTTC.

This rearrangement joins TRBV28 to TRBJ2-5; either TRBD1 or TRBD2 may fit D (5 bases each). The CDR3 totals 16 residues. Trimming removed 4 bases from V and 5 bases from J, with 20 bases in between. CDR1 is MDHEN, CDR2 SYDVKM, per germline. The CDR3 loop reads CASSSGDGVGWETQYF. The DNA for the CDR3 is TGTGCCAGCAGTTCTGGGGACGGAGTAGGTTGGGAGACCCAGTACTTC.

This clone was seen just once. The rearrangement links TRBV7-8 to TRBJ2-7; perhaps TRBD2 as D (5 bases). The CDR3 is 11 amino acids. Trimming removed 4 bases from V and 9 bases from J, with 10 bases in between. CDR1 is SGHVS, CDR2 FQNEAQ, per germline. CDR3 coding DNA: TGTGCCAGCAGCTCCCTCGGGGTGCAGTACTTC. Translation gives CASSSLGVQYF.

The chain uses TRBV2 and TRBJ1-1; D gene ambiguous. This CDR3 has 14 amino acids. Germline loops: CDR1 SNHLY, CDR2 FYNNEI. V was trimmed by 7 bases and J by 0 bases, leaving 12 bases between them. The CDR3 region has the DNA TGTGCCAGCAAGCCCCCCCCCATGAACACTGAAGCTTTCTTT. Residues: CASKPPPMNTEAFF.

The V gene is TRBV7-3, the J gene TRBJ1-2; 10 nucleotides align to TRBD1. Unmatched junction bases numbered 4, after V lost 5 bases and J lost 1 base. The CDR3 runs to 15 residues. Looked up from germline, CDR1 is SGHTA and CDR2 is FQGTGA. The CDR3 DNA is TGTGCCAGCAGCCCGGGACAGGGGATTAACTATGGCTACACCTTC. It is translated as CASSPGQGINYGYTF.

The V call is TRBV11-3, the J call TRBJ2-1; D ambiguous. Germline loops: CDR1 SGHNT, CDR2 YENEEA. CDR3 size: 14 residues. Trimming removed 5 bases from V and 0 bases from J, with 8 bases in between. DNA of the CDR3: TGTGCCAGCAGCACACCGGGCTCCTACAATGAGCAGTTCTTC. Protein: CASSTPGSYNEQFF.

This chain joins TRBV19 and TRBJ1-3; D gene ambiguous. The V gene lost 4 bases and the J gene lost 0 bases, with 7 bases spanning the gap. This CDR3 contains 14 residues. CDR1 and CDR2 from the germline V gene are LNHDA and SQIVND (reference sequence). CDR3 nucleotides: TGTGCCAGTAGTAGTGTCATCTCTGGAAACACCATATATTTT. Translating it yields CASSSVISGNTIYF.

The CDR3 region has the DNA TGTGCCAGCAGTGGAGGGGAAGCTGAAGCTTTCTTT. This encodes CASSGGEAEAFF. The V gene is TRBV27, the J gene TRBJ1-1, with D perhaps matching TRBD1 (5 bases). Trimming stripped 5 bases from V and 6 bases from J, with 10 bases between. Germline-derived CDR1 and CDR2 are MNHEY and SMNVEV (reference sequence). This CDR3 contains 12 residues.

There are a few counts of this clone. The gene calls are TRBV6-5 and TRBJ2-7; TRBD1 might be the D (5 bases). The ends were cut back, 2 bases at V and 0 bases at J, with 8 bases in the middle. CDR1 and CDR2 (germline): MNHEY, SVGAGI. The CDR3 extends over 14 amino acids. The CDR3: CASSYETDSYEQYF. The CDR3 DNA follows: TGTGCCAGCAGTTACGAGACAGACTCCTACGAGCAGTACTTC.

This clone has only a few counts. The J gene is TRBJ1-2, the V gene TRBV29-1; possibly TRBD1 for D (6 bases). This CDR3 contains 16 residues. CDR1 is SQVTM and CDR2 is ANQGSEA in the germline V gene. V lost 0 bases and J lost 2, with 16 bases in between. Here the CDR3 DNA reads TGCAGCGTTGAAGATCTGCGGTATGGACAGAACTATGGCTACACCTTC. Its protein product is CSVEDLRYGQNYGYTF.

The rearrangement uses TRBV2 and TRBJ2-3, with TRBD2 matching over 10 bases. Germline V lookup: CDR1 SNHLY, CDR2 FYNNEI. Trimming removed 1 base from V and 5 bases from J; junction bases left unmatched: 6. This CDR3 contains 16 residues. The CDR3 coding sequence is TGTGCCAGCAGTGAAGAACTAGCGGGACTTCAAGATACGCAGTATTTT. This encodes CASSEELAGLQDTQYF.

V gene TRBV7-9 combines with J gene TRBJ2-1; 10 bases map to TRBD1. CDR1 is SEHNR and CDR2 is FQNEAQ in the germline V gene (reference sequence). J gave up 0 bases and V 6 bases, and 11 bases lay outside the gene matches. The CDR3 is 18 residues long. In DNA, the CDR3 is TGTGCCAGCAGTGAAGGGACAGGGGTCGGGAGCTCCTACAATGAGCAGTTCTTC. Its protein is CASSEGTGVGSSYNEQFF.

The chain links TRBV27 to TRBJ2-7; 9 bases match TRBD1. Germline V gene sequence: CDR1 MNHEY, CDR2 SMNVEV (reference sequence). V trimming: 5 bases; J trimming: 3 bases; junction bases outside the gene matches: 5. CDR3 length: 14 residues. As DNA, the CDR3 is TGTGCCAGCAGTCCGACGACAGGGGGCTACGAGCAGTACTTC. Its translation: CASSPTTGGYEQYF.

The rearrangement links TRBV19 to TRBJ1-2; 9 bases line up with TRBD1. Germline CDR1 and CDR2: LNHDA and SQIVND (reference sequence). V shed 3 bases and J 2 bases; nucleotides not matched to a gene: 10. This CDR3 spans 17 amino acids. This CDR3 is CASSIPGQGIANYGYTF. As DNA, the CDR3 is TGTGCCAGTAGTATCCCGGGACAGGGTATAGCGAACTATGGCTACACCTTC.

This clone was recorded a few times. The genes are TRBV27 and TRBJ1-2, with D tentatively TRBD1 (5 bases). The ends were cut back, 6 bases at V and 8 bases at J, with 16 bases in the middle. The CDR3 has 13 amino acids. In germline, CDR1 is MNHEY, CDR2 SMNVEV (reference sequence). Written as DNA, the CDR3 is TGTGCCAGCAGACCGCCAGGGATGAAAGGCTACACCTTC. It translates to CASRPPGMKGYTF.

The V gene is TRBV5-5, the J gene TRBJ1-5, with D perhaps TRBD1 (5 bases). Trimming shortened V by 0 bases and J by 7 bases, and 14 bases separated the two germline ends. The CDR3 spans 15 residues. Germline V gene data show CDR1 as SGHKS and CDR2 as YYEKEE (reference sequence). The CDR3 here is CASSLGGLRGQPQHF. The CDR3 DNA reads TGTGCCAGCAGCTTGGGGGGCCTGCGAGGACAGCCCCAGCATTTT.

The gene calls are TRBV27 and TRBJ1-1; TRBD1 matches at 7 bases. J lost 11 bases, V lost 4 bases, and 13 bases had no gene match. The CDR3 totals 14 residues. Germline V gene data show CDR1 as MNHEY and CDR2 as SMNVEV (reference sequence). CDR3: CASSSLDRIDMAFF. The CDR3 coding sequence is TGTGCCAGCAGTTCCTTGGACAGGATCGATATGGCTTTCTTT.

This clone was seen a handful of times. CDR3 DNA: TGTGCCAGCAGTTTTCTCACCGGGGAGCTGTTTTTT. It encodes CASSFLTGELFF. The V and J genes are TRBV27 and TRBJ2-2; D is unresolved. The CDR3 contains 12 residues. V lost 3 bases, J lost 4 bases, and 3 bases lay in between. Germline lookup yields CDR1 MNHEY and CDR2 SMNVEV (reference sequence).

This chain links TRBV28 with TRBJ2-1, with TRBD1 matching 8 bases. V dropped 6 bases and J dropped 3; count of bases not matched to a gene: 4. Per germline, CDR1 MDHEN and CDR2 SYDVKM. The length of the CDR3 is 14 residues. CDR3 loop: CASRSGGSYNEQFF. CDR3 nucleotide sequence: TGTGCCAGCAGGTCAGGGGGCAGCTACAATGAGCAGTTCTTC.

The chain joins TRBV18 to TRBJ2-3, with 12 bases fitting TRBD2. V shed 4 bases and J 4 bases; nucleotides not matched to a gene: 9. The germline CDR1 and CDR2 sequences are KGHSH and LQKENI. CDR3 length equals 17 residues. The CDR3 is CASSRTTSGSWADTQYF. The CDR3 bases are TGTGCCAGCTCACGCACGACTAGCGGGAGTTGGGCAGATACGCAGTATTTT.

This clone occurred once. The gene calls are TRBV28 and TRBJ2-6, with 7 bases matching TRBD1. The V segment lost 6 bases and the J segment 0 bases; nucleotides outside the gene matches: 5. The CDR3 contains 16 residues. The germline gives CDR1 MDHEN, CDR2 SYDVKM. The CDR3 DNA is TGTGCCAGCAGCCTGGACAGGTACTCTGGGGCCAACGTCCTGACTTTC. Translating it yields CASSLDRYSGANVLTF.

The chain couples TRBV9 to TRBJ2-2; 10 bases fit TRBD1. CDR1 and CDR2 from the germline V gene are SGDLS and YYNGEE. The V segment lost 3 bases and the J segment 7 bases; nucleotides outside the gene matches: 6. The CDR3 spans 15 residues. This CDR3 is CASSADRGLVGELFF. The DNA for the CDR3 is TGTGCCAGCAGCGCGGACAGGGGGTTGGTCGGGGAGCTGTTTTTT. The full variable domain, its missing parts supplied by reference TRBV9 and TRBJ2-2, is DSGVTQTPKHLITATGQRVTLRCSPRSGDLSVYWYQQSLDQGLQFLIQYYNGEERAKGNILERFSAQQFPDLHSELNLSSLELGDSALYFCASSADRGLVGELFFGEGSRLTVL.